The 4 T cell receptor beta chains in this list originate from one sample, sequenced in a study of regulatory T cells in long-lasting Graves disease (dated by TCRdb to about 2021). Per the publication, the time point label means: persistent/refractory GD, antithyroid drugs over 5 years with positive TRAb. RNA was extracted from PBMCs in TRIzol for both TCR sequencing and RNA sequencing. The library was built by means of multiplex PCR. The instrument was an Illumina HiSeq 4000. To build TCR beta libraries, CDR3 regions were amplified by Arm-PCR using iRepertoire HTBI primers. TCRdb reworked the public reads: Q25 trimming with fastp, MiXCR clone assembly, productive beta chains retained. Rows merge per CDR3 protein into single entries with the most common DNA and genes. Here the sample has 500,000 to 800,000 distinct CDR3 sequences; about 32% occur a single time. Under 50% of the sample is held by the ten biggest clonotypes.

Sample: peripheral blood mononuclear cells (PBMCs), taken when the disease was refractory, from a patient treated with antithyroid drugs. The origin of the receptors is a female donor with Graves disease.

The gene calls are TRBV6-5 and TRBJ1-2, with 8 bases matching TRBD1. There are 16 residues in the CDR3. The junction had 14 bases not matched to a gene; V was cut back by 4 bases and J by 7 bases. CDR1 and CDR2 (germline): MNHEY, SVGAGI. The CDR3 sequence is CASSWTTGQGASGYTF. DNA for the CDR3: TGTGCCAGCAGTTGGACGACAGGGCAGGGGGCGTCTGGCTACACCTTC.

The table lists this clonotype with many counts. The chain employs TRBV11-2 and TRBJ2-7; D is ambiguous. Per the germline V gene, CDR1 is SGHAT and CDR2 is FQNNGV. Deletions cut 1 base from V and 2 bases from J, with 9 bases between. The CDR3 sequence is 14 residues long. Here the CDR3 reads CASSLVAGTYEQYF. CDR3 nucleotides: TGTGCCAGCAGCTTAGTGGCAGGCACCTACGAGCAGTACTTC.

This clonotype was recorded many times. In DNA, the CDR3 is TGTGCCACCAGTTCCCCTGGCCAAGAGACCCAGTACTTC. Translation: CATSSPGQETQYF. The genes are TRBV24-1 and TRBJ2-5, with D uncertain. The CDR3 totals 13 residues. CDR1 and CDR2 from the germline V gene are KGHDR and SFDVKD. V lost 6 bases and J 1 base, leaving 8 bases between the germline ends.

The CDR3 nucleotides read TGTGCCAGCAGTTTAGGGGCCGGGACAGGGCCCCACGAGCAGTACTTC. Translated: CASSLGAGTGPHEQYF. This chain links TRBV12-3 or TRBV12-4 with TRBJ2-7; 9 positions match TRBD1. This CDR3 is built from 16 residues. V lost 1 base and J lost 5; bases outside the gene matches: 9.